Below, 18 T cell receptor beta chains from the same sample are listed, as sequenced in a study of T cells in Graves' hyperthyroidism and ophthalmopathy. Researchers took RNA transcripts and amplified the TCR beta CDR3 regions from them. The study used the HTBI primer set for a first-round RT-PCR of the TCR CDR3. TCRdb independently ran MiXCR on the multiplex PCR reads; one entry per CDR3 protein. The table shows 660,000 or so distinct CDR3 sequences, with less than 45% occurring only once. Sequencing was performed on peripheral blood or thyroid tissue (not recorded which). The receptors here all came from an adult man with Graves' disease, either hyperthyroidism or ophthalmopathy (not recorded which).

This clonotype was detected a few times. The V call is TRBV7-3, the J call TRBJ1-2, with 9 bases aligning to TRBD1. Trimming at V came to 6 bases and at J to 6 bases, leaving 5 bases not matched to a gene. The CDR3 is made up of 13 amino acids. Germline lookup yields CDR1 SGHTA and CDR2 FQGTGA. The CDR3 DNA reads TGTGCCAGCAGTCTTGACAGGGGGAATGGCTACACCTTC. Its translation: CASSLDRGNGYTF.

The CDR3 nucleotides are TGTGCCAGCAAGAGCTTCCGGGACAGGGGGGACTACGAGCAGTACTTC. Residues: CASKSFRDRGDYEQYF. V usage is TRBV7-9 and J usage is TRBJ2-7; 11 bases agree with TRBD1. V trimming: 7 bases; J trimming: 3 bases; junction bases outside the gene matches: 11. The germline V gene has CDR1 SEHNR and CDR2 FQNEAQ (reference sequence). The CDR3 runs 16 residues.

Regarding this clonotype: Just one base apart from a much larger clone, this may be a read error. The V call is TRBV12-3 or TRBV12-4, the J call TRBJ1-4; 8 nucleotides match TRBD1. This CDR3 contains 13 residues. J was trimmed by 10 bases and V by 10 bases; bases with no gene match: 11. The CDR3 here is CANRADREVKLFF. CDR3 DNA: TGTGCCAACAGGGCGGACAGGGAGGTAAAACTGTTTTTT.

This clonotype appeared a few times. This rearrangement joins TRBV3-1 to TRBJ1-1; D gene unclear. The CDR3 extends over 14 amino acids. V lost 3 bases to trimming and J lost 0 bases, with 8 bases between them. Germline V lookup: CDR1 LGHDT, CDR2 YNNKEL (reference sequence). The DNA for the CDR3 is TGTGCCAGCAGCCACAACGGGGTGAACACTGAAGCTTTCTTT. This gives the protein CASSHNGVNTEAFF.

This clonotype was counted only a few times. The chain has TRBV12-3 or TRBV12-4 and TRBJ2-7; D might be TRBD2 (6 bases). The V and J ends lost 6 bases and 0 bases respectively, with 15 bases between them. The length of the CDR3 is 15 residues. DNA of the CDR3: TGTGCCAGCAGCCCACAGCGGGCCGTCTCCTACGAGCAGTACTTC. It encodes CASSPQRAVSYEQYF.

V and J are TRBV11-2 and TRBJ1-4, with a weak D call TRBD1 (5 bases). Deletions cut 3 bases from V and 13 bases from J, with 6 bases between. This CDR3 region has 10 residues. CDR1 is SGHAT and CDR2 is FQNNGV in the germline V gene. CDR3 protein: CASSLGRLFF. In DNA form, the CDR3 reads TGTGCCAGCAGCTTGGGGCGACTGTTTTTT.

Details on this clonotype: Sequence at one end of the junction differs from germline and may be a read error. The chain joins TRBV6-5 to TRBJ1-2; D is unclear. The germline gives CDR1 MNHEY, CDR2 SVGAGI. There are 12 residues in the CDR3. The chain's CDR3 is CAISKVNGGYTF. CDR3 sequence (DNA): TGTGCCATCAGTAAGGTTAACGGAGGCTACACCTTC.

The gene calls are TRBV6-1 and TRBJ1-5, with 9 positions matching TRBD1. Germline CDR1 and CDR2: MNHNS and SASEGT. The CDR3 totals 15 residues. J gave up 4 bases and V 5 bases, and 6 bases lay outside the gene matches. CDR3 sequence: CASSQTGGVNQPQHF. The CDR3 bases are TGTGCCAGCAGTCAGACAGGGGGAGTTAATCAGCCCCAGCATTTT.

The genes are TRBV5-1 and TRBJ2-5, with 9 bases fitting TRBD2. The trim removed 0 bases at V and 5 bases at J, leaving 5 bases unmatched. The CDR3 totals 15 residues. Germline CDR1 and CDR2: SGHRS and YFSETQ. CDR3 nucleotide sequence: TGCGCCAGCAGCTTGGAAGGGACTAGCTATGAGACCCAGTACTTC. This translates into CASSLEGTSYETQYF.

Ten or more counts support this clonotype. V usage is TRBV29-1 and J usage is TRBJ2-5, with TRBD2 identical over 7 bases. Looked up from germline, CDR1 is SQVTM and CDR2 is ANQGSEA. The J segment lost 4 bases and the V segment lost 1 base, leaving 0 bases of the junction unmatched. The CDR3 covers 12 residues. The CDR3 loop is CSVEGGGETQYF. Written as DNA, the CDR3 is TGCAGCGTTGAAGGGGGGGGAGAGACCCAGTACTTC.

Comment on this clonotype: A read error may explain this, as a much larger clone is one base away. The gene calls are TRBV10-3 and TRBJ2-7, with 9 bases lining up with TRBD1. Germline lookup yields CDR1 ENHRY and CDR2 SYGVKD. The CDR3 extends over 14 amino acids. CDR3 loop: CAISDGTGFLEQCF. DNA for the CDR3: TGTGCCATCAGTGACGGGACAGGGTTCCTCGAGCAGTGCTTC.

The gene calls are TRBV2 and TRBJ1-5; D perhaps matches TRBD1 (6 bases). Trimming took 4 bases from V and 5 from J, leaving 15 bases between them. Looked up from germline, CDR1 is SNHLY and CDR2 is FYNNEI. This CDR3 is built from 15 residues. CDR3 in DNA: TGTGCCAGCAGTGCACAGGGCGGCCGAGATCAGCCCCAGCATTTT. This codes for CASSAQGGRDQPQHF.

The J gene is TRBJ2-1, the V gene TRBV2, with a possible D match to TRBD1 (5 bases). The ends were cut back, 3 bases at V and 6 bases at J, with 15 bases in the middle. The CDR3 loop spans 15 amino acids. Germline V gene lookup returns CDR1 SNHLY and CDR2 FYNNEI. Here the CDR3 reads CASSEKGPRGNEQFF. Written as DNA, the CDR3 is TGTGCCAGCAGTGAGAAGGGGCCAAGAGGCAATGAGCAGTTCTTC.

This clonotype was detected once. The chain couples TRBV20-1 to TRBJ2-7; 10 nucleotides align to TRBD1. Germline loops: CDR1 DFQATT, CDR2 SNEGSKA (reference sequence). V lost 3 bases, J lost 3 bases, and 8 bases stayed unmatched. The CDR3 is made up of 15 amino acids. Written as DNA, the CDR3 is TGCAGTGCTAGTCCCACCGGGACAGGGGACTACGAGCAGTACTTC. It codes for CSASPTGTGDYEQYF.

The chain employs TRBV9 and TRBJ1-5; D is undetermined. Germline CDR1 is SGDLS and CDR2 is YYNGEE. The CDR3 has 12 residues. The germline V and J ends were trimmed by 4 bases and 9 bases, with 11 bases remaining between them. CDR3 bases: TGTGCCAGCAGCCTGTCGGAGGGGCCCCAGCATTTT. It translates to CASSLSEGPQHF.

This clonotype was counted ten times or more. V usage is TRBV6-4 and J usage is TRBJ1-6; D not certain. Germline V gene data show CDR1 as MRHNA and CDR2 as SNTAGT. The CDR3 length is 14 residues. Trimming took 3 bases from V and 9 from J, leaving 12 bases between them. The CDR3 is CASSEEGTSSPLHF. CDR3 bases: TGTGCCAGCAGTGAAGAGGGTACCTCTTCACCCCTCCACTTT.

This clonotype was found many times. The V call is TRBV29-1, the J call TRBJ1-2; TRBD1 agrees at 10 bases. Trimming cost V 7 bases and J 7 bases; bases outside gene matches: 6. Germline V gene lookup returns CDR1 SQVTM and CDR2 ANQGSEA. The CDR3 length is 12 residues. CDR3 sequence: CSAQTGGGGYTF. CDR3 in DNA: TGCAGCGCCCAGACAGGGGGCGGTGGCTACACCTTC.

J is TRBJ1-1 and V is TRBV6-6; no clear D gene. V was trimmed by 3 bases and J by 4 bases, leaving 9 bases between them. This CDR3 has 13 amino acids. Germline values: CDR1 MNHNY, CDR2 SVGAGI (reference sequence). The CDR3 is CASSYNRGTEAFF. The CDR3 nucleotides are TGTGCCAGCAGTTATAACAGAGGCACTGAAGCTTTCTTT.